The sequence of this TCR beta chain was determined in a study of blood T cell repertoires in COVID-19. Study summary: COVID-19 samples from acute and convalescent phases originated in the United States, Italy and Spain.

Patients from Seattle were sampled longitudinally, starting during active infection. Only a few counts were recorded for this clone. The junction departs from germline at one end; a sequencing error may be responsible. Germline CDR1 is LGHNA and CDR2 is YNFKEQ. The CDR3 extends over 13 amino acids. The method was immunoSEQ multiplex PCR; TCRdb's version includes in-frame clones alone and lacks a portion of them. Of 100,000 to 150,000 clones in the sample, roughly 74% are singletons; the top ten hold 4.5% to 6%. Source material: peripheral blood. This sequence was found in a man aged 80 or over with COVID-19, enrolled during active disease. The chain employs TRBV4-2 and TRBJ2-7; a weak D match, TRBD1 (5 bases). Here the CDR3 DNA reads TGTGCCAGCAGCCCATCCGGTAGGGGTGAGCTCGCCTTC. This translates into CASSPSGRGELAF.